Listed below are T cell receptor beta chains from one sample, sequenced in a study of OX40 agonist ivuxolimab in advanced cancers. Libraries were prepared by immunoSEQ multiplex PCR; TCRdb keeps only in-frame clonotypes and omits some of them. Here the sample spans tens of thousands of clones, approximately 90% being singletons. Source: CD4+ or CD8+ T cells sorted from blood, taken in a trial of the OX40 agonist ivuxolimab. These receptors were taken from an adult with an advanced solid tumor such as melanoma, head and neck, liver or kidney cancer. CDR3s include the opening cysteine and the closing phenylalanine or tryptophan. The D gene is left open where the match is weak. Clone size is given for some rows only: seen once, a few or many times, or a class if the clone is expanded.

size | J | V | D | CDR3 | DNA
NA | TRBJ2-7 | TRBV29-1 | TRBD2 | CSVSVQGGRGQQYF | TGCAGCGTTTCCGTTCAGGGCGGGAGGGGGCAGCAGTACTTC
once | TRBJ1-5 | TRBV28 | TRBD1 | CAISGTGWKPQHF | TGTGCCATCTCCGGGACAGGGTGGAAGCCCCAGCATTTT
NA | TRBJ2-5 | TRBV5-1 | TRBD1 | CASSFTGGPVQETQYF | TGCGCCAGCAGTTTTACAGGGGGCCCCGTCCAAGAGACCCAGTACTTC
once | TRBJ2-3 | TRBV6-6 | NA | CASSDSRVTQYF | TGTGCCAGCAGTGACTCCCGGGTTACGCAGTATTTT
NA | TRBJ2-7 | TRBV5-1 | NA | CASSLEVGPREQYF | TGCGCCAGCAGCTTGGAGGTGGGGCCGAGGGAGCAGTACTTC
NA | TRBJ1-2 | TRBV10-3 | NA | CAISDGGGYTF | TGTGCCATCAGTGATGGTGGCGGCTACACCTTC
NA | TRBJ2-1 | TRBV7-3 | NA | CASSPEPRGDFYNEQFF | TGTGCCAGCAGCCCCGAGCCGCGGGGAGATTTCTACAATGAGCAGTTCTTC
NA | TRBJ2-7 | TRBV12-5 | TRBD2 | CASGSPSGRYSYEQYF | TGTGCTAGTGGTTCCCCTAGCGGGAGGTACTCCTACGAGCAGTACTTC
NA | TRBJ1-2 | TRBV6-1 | TRBD1 | CASSGPGTGGGYTF | TGTGCCAGCAGTGGCCCCGGGACAGGGGGCGGCTACACCTTC
NA | TRBJ2-1 | TRBV5-1 | NA | CASSLDGSSYNEQFF | TGCGCCAGCAGCTTGGACGGGAGTTCCTACAATGAGCAGTTCTTC
NA | TRBJ2-2 | TRBV2 | NA | CASSETVPGTGELFF | TGTGCCAGCAGTGAAACGGTCCCGGGGACCGGGGAGCTGTTTTTT
NA | TRBJ2-7 | TRBV11-2 | NA | CASSLRDIYGDEQYF | TGTGCCAGCAGCCTAAGGGACATTTATGGGGACGAGCAGTACTTC
NA | TRBJ2-5 | TRBV20-1 | NA | CSASLGTQYF | TGCAGTGCTAGTTTGGGGACCCAGTACTTC
NA | TRBJ2-2 | TRBV7-3 | TRBD2 | CASSPLLAGAAGELFF | TGTGCCAGCAGCCCCCTTTTAGCGGGAGCTGCCGGGGAGCTGTTTTTT
NA | TRBJ1-1 | TRBV5-1 | NA | CASSDVSNTEAFF | TGCGCCAGCAGCGACGTGAGCAACACTGAAGCTTTCTTT
NA | TRBJ2-1 | TRBV19 | NA | CASSIVGLKFF | TGTGCCAGTAGTATTGTGGGACTGAAGTTCTTC
NA | TRBJ2-7 | TRBV5-6 | NA | CASSGNYGDYEQYF | TGTGCCAGCAGCGGAAATTATGGCGACTACGAGCAGTACTTC
once | TRBJ1-2 | TRBV27 | TRBD1 | CASSLFREGAKGYTF | TGTGCCAGCAGTTTATTCCGGGAGGGGGCAAAAGGCTACACCTTC
NA | TRBJ2-2 | TRBV7-9 | NA | CASSFLEGVTGELFF | TGTGCCAGCAGCTTTTTGGAAGGGGTCACCGGGGAGCTGTTTTTT
NA | TRBJ2-1 | TRBV27 | TRBD2 | CASSLLTSGRFYNEQFF | TGTGCCAGCAGTTTACTGACTAGCGGGAGATTTTACAATGAGCAGTTCTTC
NA | TRBJ2-1 | TRBV11-3 | NA | CASSEAGTPVNEQFF | TGTGCCAGCAGCGAAGCCGGGACTCCTGTAAATGAGCAGTTCTTC
once | TRBJ2-7 | TRBV10-3 | TRBD2 | CAIRGAAGGQGYEQYF | TGTGCCATCAGGGGGGCAGCGGGAGGGCAGGGCTACGAGCAGTACTTC